Shown below are 15 T cell receptor beta chains from a single sample sequenced in a study of T cells after yellow fever vaccination. TCRdb called the 5' RACE reads again in MiXCR, with one record for every CDR3 protein. The sample records hundreds of thousands of distinct CDR3 sequences, less than 4.5% being singletons. The sequencing used PBMCs, collected on the day of the yellow fever booster vaccination. The receptors originated from a man aged 18 to 29 who received the YFV17D yellow fever vaccine.

This clonotype was detected a few times. The chain employs TRBV12-3 or TRBV12-4 and TRBJ1-1; D might be TRBD1 (6 bases). The CDR3 runs to 14 residues. Trimming cost V 6 bases and J 3 bases, with 14 bases left between them. The CDR3 here is CASRNTGRHTEAFF. The CDR3 coding sequence is TGTGCCAGCAGGAATACAGGGCGGCACACTGAAGCTTTCTTT.

The chain employs TRBV20-1 and TRBJ1-1; D is unresolved. Germline CDR1 reads DFQATT; CDR2 reads SNEGSKA (reference sequence). The CDR3 is made up of 10 amino acids. DNA of the CDR3: TGCAGGGCAATGAACACTGAAGCTTTCTTT. Translation gives CRAMNTEAFF.

This clonotype was detected many times. J is TRBJ2-5 and V is TRBV11-2; 7 positions agree with TRBD1. The V and J ends lost 6 bases and 2 bases, in that order; junction bases with no gene match: 0. Germline V gene lookup returns CDR1 SGHAT and CDR2 FQNNGV. CDR3 length equals 12 residues. DNA of the CDR3: TGTGCCAGCAGGGACAGGCAAGAGACCCAGTACTTC. The encoded protein is CASRDRQETQYF.

The chain joins TRBV6-6 to TRBJ2-2; D gene unclear. V shed 2 bases and J shed 5 bases, with 6 bases lying between them. This CDR3 comprises 13 residues. CDR1 is MNHNY, CDR2 SVGAGI, per germline (reference sequence). CDR3 sequence reads: CASSYPQTGELFF. The CDR3 nucleotides are TGTGCCAGCAGTTACCCCCAGACCGGGGAGCTGTTTTTT.

This clonotype showed up many times. The chain has TRBV5-1 and TRBJ2-7, with 11 positions matching TRBD2. Unmatched junction bases numbered 12, after V lost 3 bases and J lost 7 bases. The CDR3 length is 16 residues. Per the germline V gene, CDR1 is SGHRS and CDR2 is YFSETQ. DNA of the CDR3: TGCGCCAGCAGCTCCCATCCACTAGCGGGGGCGGGGGAGCAGTACTTC. It codes for CASSSHPLAGAGEQYF.

Many counts were recorded for this clonotype. The chain recombines TRBV5-1 with TRBJ1-1, with D perhaps TRBD1 (5 bases). CDR1 and CDR2 (germline): SGHRS, YFSETQ. V shed 0 bases and J shed 5 bases, with 14 bases lying between them. The CDR3 covers 15 residues. CDR3: CASSLERGVWTEAFF. CDR3 DNA: TGCGCCAGCAGCTTGGAACGGGGGGTCTGGACTGAAGCTTTCTTT.

This clonotype was seen only a few times. The V and J genes are TRBV5-1 and TRBJ2-5; 7 nucleotides line up with TRBD1. The CDR3 sequence is 15 residues long. Germline trimming cut 3 bases from V and 2 bases from J; bases unmatched to any gene: 7. Germline loops: CDR1 SGHRS, CDR2 YFSETQ. CDR3 sequence: CASSSSDRRQETQYF. CDR3 nucleotide sequence: TGCGCCAGCAGCTCCTCGGACAGGAGGCAAGAGACCCAGTACTTC.

J is TRBJ2-7 and V is TRBV7-3, with 10 bases that match TRBD1. Trimming took 3 bases from V and 5 from J; bases not matched to a gene: 4. The CDR3 runs 14 residues. Germline CDR1 and CDR2: SGHTA and FQGTGA. This CDR3 is CASSLTGGLNEQYF. The DNA for the CDR3 is TGTGCCAGCAGCTTGACAGGGGGCCTGAACGAGCAGTACTTC.

The table lists this clonotype with many counts. The chain carries TRBV30 and TRBJ2-4, with a weak D call TRBD1 (6 bases). The CDR3 consists of 12 residues. The V and J ends lost 4 bases and 7 bases respectively, with 11 bases between them. The germline V gene has CDR1 GTSNPN and CDR2 SVGIG (reference sequence). CDR3 nucleotides: TGTGCCTGGACTACAGGGAATAACATTCAGTACTTC. This translates into CAWTTGNNIQYF.

The gene calls are TRBV4-3 and TRBJ1-5; weak D call: TRBD1 (5 bases). Germline V gene sequence: CDR1 LGHNA, CDR2 YSLEER. The CDR3 has 15 amino acids. V was shortened by 0 bases and J by 7 bases, with 13 bases between the two germline ends. This CDR3 is CASSQDKGSRQPQHF. The CDR3 DNA sequence: TGCGCCAGCAGCCAAGATAAGGGGTCGCGCCAGCCCCAGCATTTT.

This chain uses TRBV6-6 with TRBJ1-1; a possible D gene is TRBD1 (5 bases). This CDR3 contains 12 residues. V shed 7 bases and J shed 4 bases, with 10 bases lying between them. Germline V gives CDR1 MNHNY, CDR2 SVGAGI (reference sequence). In DNA form, the CDR3 reads TGTGCCAGCATTTATGGGGGCACTGAAGCTTTCTTT. Encoded protein: CASIYGGTEAFF.

J is TRBJ1-1 and V is TRBV5-1, with D possibly TRBD1 on 5 matching bases. Germline V gene lookup returns CDR1 SGHRS and CDR2 YFSETQ. The CDR3 has 14 amino acids. The V end lost 3 bases, the J end lost 5 bases, and 14 bases lay between the germline ends. CDR3 DNA: TGCGCCAGCAGCTCCTTCCAGGGTTGGACTGAAGCTTTCTTT. Translating gives CASSSFQGWTEAFF.

This clonotype was counted many times. V and J are TRBV7-9 and TRBJ2-2; TRBD1 is a possible D gene (6 bases). Trimming took off 5 bases at V and 8 bases at J, with 12 bases between the two ends. This CDR3 spans 13 amino acids. Germline V gives CDR1 SEHNR, CDR2 FQNEAQ (reference sequence). The CDR3 loop reads CASSNPGTGELFF. CDR3 nucleotide sequence: TGTGCCAGCAGCAACCCCGGGACAGGGGAGCTGTTTTTT.

This clonotype has a count of ten or more. The chain carries TRBV4-3 and TRBJ2-2; 12 nucleotides match TRBD2. Germline CDR1 reads LGHNA; CDR2 reads YSLEER. V lost 1 base, J lost 6 bases, and 6 bases stayed unmatched. This CDR3 contains 17 residues. CDR3 protein: CASSQALAGGLPGELFF. The DNA for the CDR3 is TGCGCCAGCAGCCAAGCCCTAGCGGGGGGGCTTCCCGGGGAGCTGTTTTTT.

There are many counts of this clonotype. The V gene is TRBV7-9, the J gene TRBJ2-6, with TRBD2 as a possible D gene (6 bases). Per the germline V gene, CDR1 is SEHNR and CDR2 is FQNEAQ (reference sequence). The CDR3 is 17 residues long. The V end lost 11 bases, the J end lost 2 bases, and 22 bases lay between the germline ends. This CDR3 reads CAADWGREVPGANVLTF. The CDR3 DNA is TGTGCCGCAGACTGGGGCAGGGAGGTTCCTGGGGCCAACGTCCTGACTTTC.